The rows below give T cell receptor beta chains drawn from one sample of a study of blood T cells in healthy people across ages. From the 5' RACE reads, TCRdb called clonotypes with MiXCR, one entry per CDR3 protein. Among about 930,000 distinct CDR3 sequences, about 27% were seen once, and the ten largest hold 10%. A further study also used this sample, focusing on T cells of mothers and their children.

Source material: blood. The source of these receptors is a woman aged 40-49 years in good health. CDR3s include the opening cysteine and the closing phenylalanine or tryptophan. The D gene is left open where the match is weak. Clone size is not always given. Where it is, it says once, few, many or a class for expanded clones.

size: NA
D: TRBD2
J: TRBJ2-5
V: TRBV7-7
CDR3: CASGTGTSGGQTSEQYF
DNA: TGTGCTAGCGGCACAGGGACTAGTGGGGGCCAAACGAGTGAGCAGTACTTC

size: few
D: TRBD1
J: TRBJ1-2
V: TRBV7-9
CDR3: CASSLLTTGEGYTF
DNA: TGTGCCAGCAGCTTATTAACGACAGGGGAAGGCTACACCTTC

size: NA
D: TRBD1
J: TRBJ2-5
V: TRBV7-9
CDR3: CASSLPETGAEETQYF
DNA: TGTGCCAGCAGCTTACCGGAGACAGGGGCGGAGGAGACCCAGTACTTC

size: NA
D: NA
J: TRBJ1-2
V: TRBV20-1
CDR3: CSASGEGRDYGYTF
DNA: TGCAGTGCTAGCGGGGAAGGACGAGACTATGGCTACACCTTC

size: NA
D: TRBD2
J: TRBJ2-1
V: TRBV2
CDR3: CASTSGTSNEQFF
DNA: TGTGCCAGCACTTCCGGGACTAGCAATGAGCAGTTCTTC

size: few
D: TRBD1
J: TRBJ1-2
V: TRBV28
CDR3: CASSTQGVYYGYTF
DNA: TGTGCCAGCAGTACGCAGGGGGTCTACTATGGCTACACCTTC

size: few
D: NA
J: TRBJ1-2
V: TRBV5-5
CDR3: CASSSRSSYGYTF
DNA: TGTGCCAGCAGCTCCCGGTCCTCCTATGGCTACACCTTC

size: NA
D: NA
J: TRBJ2-7
V: TRBV14
CDR3: CASSQAVVSSYEQYF
DNA: TGTGCCAGCAGCCAAGCTGTGGTCAGCTCCTACGAGCAGTACTTC

size: NA
D: TRBD2
J: TRBJ2-3
V: TRBV27
CDR3: CASSPGTSGEYF
DNA: TGTGCCAGCAGCCCCGGGACTAGCGGGGAGTATTTT

size: NA
D: NA
J: TRBJ2-1
V: TRBV15
CDR3: CATSNRPAVNEQFF
DNA: TGTGCCACCAGCAACCGTCCGGCGGTCAATGAGCAGTTCTTC

size: NA
D: NA
J: TRBJ1-1
V: TRBV7-2
CDR3: CASSPPRGPTTEAFF
DNA: TGTGCCAGCAGCCCCCCCCGGGGCCCCACCACTGAAGCTTTCTTT

size: NA
D: TRBD1
J: TRBJ1-2
V: TRBV6-5
CDR3: CASSGQEEGLRGYTF
DNA: TGTGCCAGCAGCGGACAGGAGGAGGGATTACGAGGCTACACCTTC

size: NA
D: TRBD1
J: TRBJ2-3
V: TRBV24-1
CDR3: CATATGALDTQYF
DNA: TGTGCCACCGCGACAGGGGCTCTCGATACGCAGTATTTT

size: once
D: NA
J: TRBJ1-1
V: TRBV12-3/TRBV12-4
CDR3: CASTGGPMNTEAFF
DNA: TGTGCCAGCACCGGGGGGCCCATGAACACTGAAGCTTTCTTT

size: NA
D: NA
J: TRBJ2-4
V: TRBV7-2
CDR3: CASSLVRGEEQYF
DNA: TGTGCCAGCAGCTTAGTTCGAGGGGAGGAGCAGTACTTC

size: NA
D: NA
J: TRBJ1-5
V: TRBV2
CDR3: CASKGDGQPQHF
DNA: TGTGCCAGCAAGGGAGACGGGCAGCCCCAGCATTTT

size: NA
D: NA
J: TRBJ1-1
V: TRBV5-4
CDR3: CASSLDYTGINTEAFF
DNA: TGTGCCAGCAGCTTGGATTACACGGGAATTAACACTGAAGCTTTCTTT

size: many
D: TRBD1
J: TRBJ1-2
V: TRBV4-1
CDR3: CASSQRAPGQDSYGYTF
DNA: TGCGCCAGCAGCCAAAGGGCTCCGGGACAGGACAGCTATGGCTACACCTTC

size: NA
D: NA
J: TRBJ1-1
V: TRBV7-9
CDR3: CASSLMADTEAFF
DNA: TGTGCTAGCAGCTTAATGGCAGACACTGAAGCTTTCTTT

size: few
D: TRBD2
J: TRBJ2-7
V: TRBV7-2
CDR3: CASSRGGSDYEQYF
DNA: TGTGCCAGCAGCCGGGGGGGAAGCGACTACGAGCAGTACTTC

size: NA
D: TRBD2
J: TRBJ2-3
V: TRBV7-3
CDR3: CATLYGGGPPLYTDTQYF
DNA: TGTGCCACCTTGTACGGGGGGGGCCCACCCCTGTACACAGATACGCAGTATTTT